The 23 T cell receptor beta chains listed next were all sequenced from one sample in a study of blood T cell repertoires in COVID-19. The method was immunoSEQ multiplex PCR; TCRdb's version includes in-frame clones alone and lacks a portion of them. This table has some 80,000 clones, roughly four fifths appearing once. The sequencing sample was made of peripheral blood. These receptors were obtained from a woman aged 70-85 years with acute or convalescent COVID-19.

The CDR3 DNA reads TGTGCCAGCAGTCCCCTGTTTGTAGAGACCCAGTACTTC. Its protein product is CASSPLFVETQYF. The V and J genes are TRBV25-1 and TRBJ2-5, with no clear D. The CDR3 length is 13 residues. Germline values: CDR1 MGHDK, CDR2 SYGVNS. Trimming shortened V by 5 bases and J by 4 bases, and 11 bases separated the two germline ends.

The CDR3 coding sequence is TGTGCCAGCAGCCTAGGGACTAGCGGGAGGGCGACAGATACGCAGTATTTT. Translation gives CASSLGTSGRATDTQYF. The rearrangement joins TRBV9 to TRBJ2-3, with 16 bases lining up with TRBD2. Losses at the gene ends were 4 bases for V and 3 bases for J; bases not matched to a gene: 5. Germline V gene data show CDR1 as SGDLS and CDR2 as YYNGEE. CDR3 size: 17 residues. The whole variable domain, filled in from reference TRBV9 and TRBJ2-3, reads DSGVTQTPKHLITATGQRVTLRCSPRSGDLSVYWYQQSLDQGLQFLIQYYNGEERAKGNILERFSAQQFPDLHSELNLSSLELGDSALYFCASSLGTSGRATDTQYFGPGTRLTVL.

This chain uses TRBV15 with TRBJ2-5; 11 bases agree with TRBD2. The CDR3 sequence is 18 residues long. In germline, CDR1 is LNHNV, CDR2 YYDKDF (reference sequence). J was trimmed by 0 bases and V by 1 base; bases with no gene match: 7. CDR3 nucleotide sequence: TGTGCCACCAGCAGAGCCGTGGCTAGCGGGGGGTACCAAGAGACCCAGTACTTC. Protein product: CATSRAVASGGYQETQYF.

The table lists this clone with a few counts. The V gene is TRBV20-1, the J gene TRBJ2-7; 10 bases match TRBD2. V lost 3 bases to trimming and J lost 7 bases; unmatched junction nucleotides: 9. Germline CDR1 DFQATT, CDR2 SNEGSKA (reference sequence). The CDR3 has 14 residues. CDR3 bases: TGCAGTGCTAGTACGGCTAGCGGGAGAAATGAGCAGTACTTC. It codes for CSASTASGRNEQYF.

In DNA, the CDR3 is TGTGCCAGCGTAAAGACAGGGAGCTCCTACGAGCAGTACTTC. Its protein product is CASVKTGSSYEQYF. This chain connects TRBV6-5 to TRBJ2-7, with 7 positions matching TRBD1. J lost 0 bases, V lost 8 bases, and 7 bases had no gene match. Germline assignment: CDR1 MNHEY and CDR2 SVGAGI. The CDR3 covers 14 residues.

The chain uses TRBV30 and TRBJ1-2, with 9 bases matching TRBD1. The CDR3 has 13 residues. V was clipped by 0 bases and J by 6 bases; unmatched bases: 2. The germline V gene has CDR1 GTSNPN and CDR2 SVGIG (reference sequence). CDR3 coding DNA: TGTGCCTGGAGTGTAGGGACAGGGAATGGCTACACCTTC. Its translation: CAWSVGTGNGYTF.

The chain's CDR3 is CASSVAQGLGYTF. CDR3 DNA: TGTGCCAGCAGCGTAGCCCAGGGGCTGGGCTACACCTTC. The chain employs TRBV9 and TRBJ1-2; D perhaps matches TRBD1 (6 bases). The germline V gene has CDR1 SGDLS and CDR2 YYNGEE. CDR3 size: 13 residues. V dropped 0 bases and J dropped 8 bases, with 11 bases sitting between them.

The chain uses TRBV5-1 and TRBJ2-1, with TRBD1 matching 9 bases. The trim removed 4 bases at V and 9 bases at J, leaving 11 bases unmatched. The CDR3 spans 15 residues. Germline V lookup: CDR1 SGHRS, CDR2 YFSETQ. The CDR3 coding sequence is TGCGCCAGCAGCCCTGGGGACAGGGCTCCGGGTGAGCAGTTCTTC. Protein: CASSPGDRAPGEQFF.

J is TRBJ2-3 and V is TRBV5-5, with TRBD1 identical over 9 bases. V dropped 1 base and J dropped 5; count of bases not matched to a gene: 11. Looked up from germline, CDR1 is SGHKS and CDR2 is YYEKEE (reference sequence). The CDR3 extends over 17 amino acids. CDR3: CASSLRWTGATVDTQYF. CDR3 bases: TGTGCCAGCAGCTTGCGCTGGACAGGGGCTACCGTAGATACGCAGTATTTT.

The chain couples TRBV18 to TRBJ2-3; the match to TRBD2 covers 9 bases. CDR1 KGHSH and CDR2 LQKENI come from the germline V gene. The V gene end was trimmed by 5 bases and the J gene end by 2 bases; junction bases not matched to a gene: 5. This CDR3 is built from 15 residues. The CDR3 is CASSSGLADTDTQYF. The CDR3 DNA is TGTGCCAGCTCATCGGGACTAGCAGACACAGATACGCAGTATTTT.

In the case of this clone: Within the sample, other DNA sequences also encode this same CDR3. CDR3 protein: CASSLRGDTEAFF. CDR3 nucleotide sequence: TGTGCCAGCAGCTTGCGGGGAGACACTGAAGCTTTCTTT. J is TRBJ1-1 and V is TRBV7-3; D uncertain. V lost 3 bases and J 3 bases, leaving 8 bases between the germline ends. CDR3 length: 13 amino acids. The germline V gene has CDR1 SGHTA and CDR2 FQGTGA.

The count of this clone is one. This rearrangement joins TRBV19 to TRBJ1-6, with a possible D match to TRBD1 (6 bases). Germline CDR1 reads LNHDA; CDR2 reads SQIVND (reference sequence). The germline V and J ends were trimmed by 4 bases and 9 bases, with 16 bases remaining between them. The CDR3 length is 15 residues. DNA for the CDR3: TGTGCCAGTAGTAAAGTACAGGGTACTACTTCACCCCTCCACTTT. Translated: CASSKVQGTTSPLHF. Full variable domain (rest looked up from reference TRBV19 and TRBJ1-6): DGGITQSPKYLFRKEGQNVTLSCEQNLNHDAMYWYRQDPGQGLRLIYYSQIVNDFQKGDIAEGYSVSREKKESFPLTVTSAQKNPTAFYLCASSKVQGTTSPLHFGNGTRLTVT.

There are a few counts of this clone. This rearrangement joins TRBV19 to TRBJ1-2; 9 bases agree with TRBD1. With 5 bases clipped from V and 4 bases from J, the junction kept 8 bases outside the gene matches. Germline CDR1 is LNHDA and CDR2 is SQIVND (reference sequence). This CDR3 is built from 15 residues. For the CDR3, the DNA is TGTGCCAGTAGTTCCCACGGACAGGGGTCCTATGGCTACACCTTC. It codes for CASSSHGQGSYGYTF.

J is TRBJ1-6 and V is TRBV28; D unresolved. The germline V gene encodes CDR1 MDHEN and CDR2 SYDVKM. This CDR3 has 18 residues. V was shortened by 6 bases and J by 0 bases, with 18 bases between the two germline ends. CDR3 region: CASRNPGVAGSYNSPLHF. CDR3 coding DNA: TGTGCCAGCAGAAACCCCGGGGTGGCCGGCTCCTATAATTCACCCCTCCACTTT.

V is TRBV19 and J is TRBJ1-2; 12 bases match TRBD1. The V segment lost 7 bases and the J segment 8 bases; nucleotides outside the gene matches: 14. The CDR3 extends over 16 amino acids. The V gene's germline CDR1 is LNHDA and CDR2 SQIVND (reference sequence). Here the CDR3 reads CASTNTGTGGQSGYTF. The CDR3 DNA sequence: TGTGCCAGTACCAACACCGGGACAGGGGGCCAAAGCGGCTACACCTTC.

The chain's CDR3 is CASSPAPGQGTSFTGELFF. CDR3 coding DNA: TGTGCCAGCAGCCCTGCGCCGGGACAGGGCACTTCTTTCACCGGGGAGCTGTTTTTT. The chain links TRBV11-3 to TRBJ2-2, with TRBD1 matching 9 bases. Germline V gene sequence: CDR1 SGHNT, CDR2 YENEEA. Trimming at V came to 5 bases and at J to 4 bases, leaving 17 bases not matched to a gene. The CDR3 loop spans 19 amino acids.

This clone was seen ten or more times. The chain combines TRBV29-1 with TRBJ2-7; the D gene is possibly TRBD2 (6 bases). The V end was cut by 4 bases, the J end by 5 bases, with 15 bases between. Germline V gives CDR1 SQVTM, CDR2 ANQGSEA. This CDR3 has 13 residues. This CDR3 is CSVVVWGLDEQYF. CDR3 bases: TGCAGCGTTGTAGTTTGGGGACTCGACGAGCAGTACTTC.

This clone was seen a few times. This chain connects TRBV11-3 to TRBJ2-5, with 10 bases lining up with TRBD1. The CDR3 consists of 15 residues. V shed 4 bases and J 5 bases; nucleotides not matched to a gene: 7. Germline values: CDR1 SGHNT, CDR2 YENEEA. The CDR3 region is CASSSGTGERETQYF. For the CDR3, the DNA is TGTGCCAGCAGCTCAGGGACAGGGGAAAGGGAGACCCAGTACTTC.

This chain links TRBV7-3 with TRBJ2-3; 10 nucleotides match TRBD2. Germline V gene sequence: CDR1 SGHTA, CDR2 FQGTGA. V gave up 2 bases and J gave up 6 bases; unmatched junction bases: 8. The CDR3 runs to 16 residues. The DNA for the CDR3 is TGTGCCAGCAGCTTAGGCCTAGCGGGAGAGGGGGATACGCAGTATTTT. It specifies CASSLGLAGEGDTQYF. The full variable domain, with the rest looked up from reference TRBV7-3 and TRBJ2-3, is GAGVSQTPSNKVTEKGKYVELRCDPISGHTALYWYRQSLGQGPEFLIYFQGTGAADDSGLPNDRFFAVRPEGSVSTLKIQRTERGDSAVYLCASSLGLAGEGDTQYFGPGTRLTVL.

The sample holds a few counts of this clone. The CDR3 loop is CASSLNGQGNSPLHF. The CDR3 DNA follows: TGTGCCAGCAGCTTAAACGGACAGGGGAATTCACCCCTCCACTTT. This chain connects TRBV7-3 to TRBJ1-6, with 9 bases fitting TRBD1. The CDR3 totals 15 residues. V was clipped by 1 base and J by 7 bases; unmatched bases: 2. Germline values: CDR1 SGHTA, CDR2 FQGTGA.

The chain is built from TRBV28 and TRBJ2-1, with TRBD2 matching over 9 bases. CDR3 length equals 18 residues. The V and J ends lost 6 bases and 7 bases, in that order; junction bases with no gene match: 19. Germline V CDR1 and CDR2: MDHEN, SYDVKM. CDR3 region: CASSRIAYIVAGANEQFF. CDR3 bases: TGTGCCAGCAGCCGTATAGCTTACATAGTAGCGGGAGCTAATGAGCAGTTCTTC. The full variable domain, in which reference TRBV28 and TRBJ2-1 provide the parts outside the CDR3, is DVKVTQSSRYLVKRTGEKVFLECVQDMDHENMFWYRQDPGLGLRLIYFSYDVKMKEKGDIPEGYSVSREKKERFSLILESASTNQTSMYLCASSRIAYIVAGANEQFFGPGTRLTVL.

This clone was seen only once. In DNA form, the CDR3 reads TGCGCCAGCAGCCAGGGACTTCTAAGCACAGATACGCAGTATTTT. Protein: CASSQGLLSTDTQYF. The genes are TRBV10-1 and TRBJ2-3; possible D gene TRBD2, 6 bases. CDR3 length: 15 residues. The V gene lost 6 bases and the J gene lost 0 bases, with 13 bases spanning the gap. The germline V gene has CDR1 WNHNN and CDR2 SYGVQD (reference sequence).

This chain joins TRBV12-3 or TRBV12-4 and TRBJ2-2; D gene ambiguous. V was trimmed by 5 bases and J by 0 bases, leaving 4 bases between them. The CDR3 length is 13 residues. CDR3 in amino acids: CASSPTNTGELFF. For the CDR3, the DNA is TGTGCCAGCAGTCCCACGAACACCGGGGAGCTGTTTTTT.